This T cell receptor (beta chain) was sequenced during a study of T cells in Graves' hyperthyroidism and ophthalmopathy. Authors of the study amplified TCR beta CDR3 regions from RNA transcripts. An initial round of RT-PCR targeting the TCR CDR3 relied on the HTBI primer set. TCRdb recomputed calls from the multiplex PCR reads with MiXCR, one row per CDR3 protein. The table has hundreds of thousands of distinct CDR3 sequences, roughly 37% seen once. A word on this clonotype: Its antigen is not identified.

With 2 bases removed from V and 4 bases from J, the gap between germline ends came to 3 bases. CDR1 is ENHRY, CDR2 SYGVKD, per germline. This CDR3 has 13 residues. Overall study results and limits: Also found in blood were most expanded thyroid clonotypes above 0.001.

The specimen was blood. V usage is TRBV10-3 and J usage is TRBJ2-6; D is ambiguous. The sequence derives from a man between 18 and 35 years old with Graves' hyperthyroidism. CDR3 DNA: TGTGCCATCAGTGAGAGGGGGGCCAACGTCCTGACTTTC. Its translation: CAISERGANVLTF.